The clone carrying this TCR beta chain was observed a few times. Its target is not known. This CDR3 has 14 residues. V was cut by 0 bases and J by 8 bases, with 10 bases left in between. Germline V gives CDR1 LGHNA, CDR2 YNFKEQ. Study results and limitations: Tumor-infiltrating Treg TCR alpha and beta sequences overlapped most with tumor naive CD4+ T cells, then blood naive. In terms of TCR gene usage, tumor memory CD4+ T cells clustered together with blood and lymph node memory CD4+ cells, as well as with lymph node naive CD4+ cells.

Purified naive CD4+ T cells were depleted of CD25+ Tregs. Full-length variable regions came from constant-region reverse primers plus semi-nested Nested Universal Primer A PCR. MiXCR, run by TCRdb on the 5' RACE reads, gives a single entry per CDR3 protein. The table has about 46,000 distinct CDR3 sequences, 25% to 30% seen once. This TCR came from a female donor with breast cancer. Sequencing used naive CD4+ T cells sorted from blood. Specified subset: naive CD4+ T cells, CD4+CD45RA+CD25-. The chain couples TRBV4-2 to TRBJ1-4; D unresolved. The CDR3 coding sequence is TGTGCCAGCAGCCAAGATCCAGGTTCCGAAAAACTGTTTTTT. It specifies CASSQDPGSEKLFF.